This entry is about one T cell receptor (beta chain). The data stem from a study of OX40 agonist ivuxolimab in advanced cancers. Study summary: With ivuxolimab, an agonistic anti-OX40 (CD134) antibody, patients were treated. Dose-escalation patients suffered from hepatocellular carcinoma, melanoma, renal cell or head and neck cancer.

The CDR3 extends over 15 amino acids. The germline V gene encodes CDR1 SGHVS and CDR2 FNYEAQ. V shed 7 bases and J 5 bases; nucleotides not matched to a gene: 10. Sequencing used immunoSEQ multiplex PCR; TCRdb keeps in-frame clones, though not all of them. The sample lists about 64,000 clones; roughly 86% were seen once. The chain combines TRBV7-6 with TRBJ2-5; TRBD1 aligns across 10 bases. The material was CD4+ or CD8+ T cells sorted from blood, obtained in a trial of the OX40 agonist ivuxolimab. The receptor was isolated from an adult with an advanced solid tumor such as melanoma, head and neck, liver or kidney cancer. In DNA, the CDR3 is TGTGCCAGCACCACCGGGACAGGGGAGGGGGAGACCCAGTACTTC. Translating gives CASTTGTGEGETQYF.